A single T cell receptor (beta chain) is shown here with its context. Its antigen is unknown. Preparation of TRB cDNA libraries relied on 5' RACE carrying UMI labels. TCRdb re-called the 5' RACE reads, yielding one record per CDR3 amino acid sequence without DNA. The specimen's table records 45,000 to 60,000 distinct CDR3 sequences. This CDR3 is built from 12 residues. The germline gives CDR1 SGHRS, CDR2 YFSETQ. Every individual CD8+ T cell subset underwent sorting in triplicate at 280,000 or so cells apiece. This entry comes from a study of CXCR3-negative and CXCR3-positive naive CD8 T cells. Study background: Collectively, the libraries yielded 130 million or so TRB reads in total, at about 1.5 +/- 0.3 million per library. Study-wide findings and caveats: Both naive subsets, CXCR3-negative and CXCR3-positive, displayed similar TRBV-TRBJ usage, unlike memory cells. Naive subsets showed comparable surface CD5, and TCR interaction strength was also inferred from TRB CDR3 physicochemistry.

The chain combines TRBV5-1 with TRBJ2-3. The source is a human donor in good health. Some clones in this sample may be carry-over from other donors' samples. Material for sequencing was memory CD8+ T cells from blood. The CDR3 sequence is CASSLTEDTQYF.